The rows below give T cell receptor beta chains drawn from one sample of a study of blood T cell repertoires in COVID-19. Profiling relied on immunoSEQ multiplex PCR, and the TCRdb table lists in-frame clones only, not all of them. There are roughly 200,000 clones in the sample; 88% occur only once, and roughly 2.5% lies in the top ten. The sequenced sample was PBMCs or T cells enriched from blood (not recorded which). The receptors come from a woman aged 25 to 39 who had recovered from COVID-19. CDR3s include the opening cysteine and the closing phenylalanine or tryptophan.

cdr3_length: 14; j_call: TRBJ1-3; v_call: TRBV5-1; cdr3_aa: CASSLDSSGNTIYF
cdr3_length: 14; j_call: TRBJ1-3; v_call: TRBV10-1; cdr3_aa: CASANSNPGNTIYF
cdr3_length: 16; j_call: TRBJ2-2; v_call: TRBV5-4; cdr3_aa: CASSSPGLAMSGELFF
cdr3_length: 13; j_call: TRBJ1-2; v_call: TRBV10-1; cdr3_aa: CASSDESDYGYTF
cdr3_length: 13; j_call: TRBJ1-6; v_call: TRBV6-5; cdr3_aa: CASSLLFHSPLHF
cdr3_length: 15; j_call: TRBJ2-1; v_call: TRBV7-9; cdr3_aa: CASSYRGDTYNEQFF
cdr3_length: 14; j_call: TRBJ1-1; v_call: TRBV6-5; cdr3_aa: CASSPQGAGTEAFF
cdr3_length: 14; j_call: TRBJ1-3; v_call: TRBV13; cdr3_aa: CASSIPGSGNTIYF
cdr3_length: 17; j_call: TRBJ1-5; v_call: TRBV28; cdr3_aa: CATQELPRGRWFQPQHF
cdr3_length: 14; j_call: TRBJ1-6; v_call: TRBV5-4; cdr3_aa: CASSLDNYNSPLHF
cdr3_length: 15; j_call: TRBJ1-6; v_call: TRBV6-2/TRBV6-3; cdr3_aa: CASSSGERENSPLHF
cdr3_length: 15; j_call: TRBJ1-3; v_call: TRBV9; cdr3_aa: CASSVGESSGNTIYF
cdr3_length: 14; j_call: TRBJ1-5; v_call: TRBV18; cdr3_aa: CASSPTSSNQPQHF
cdr3_length: 20; j_call: TRBJ2-3; v_call: TRBV9; cdr3_aa: CASSVGGARLAERSTDTQYF
cdr3_length: 14; j_call: TRBJ1-5; v_call: TRBV27; cdr3_aa: CASTLQGGGQPQHF
cdr3_length: 16; j_call: TRBJ1-6; v_call: TRBV6-2/TRBV6-3; cdr3_aa: CASSYSSNLGGSPLHF
cdr3_length: 16; j_call: TRBJ2-5; v_call: TRBV14; cdr3_aa: CASSQMSRRGEETQYF
cdr3_length: 14; j_call: TRBJ2-7; v_call: TRBV6-2/TRBV6-3; cdr3_aa: CASSYLQGTYEQYF
cdr3_length: 15; j_call: TRBJ1-4; v_call: TRBV7-6; cdr3_aa: CASSRLSGDGEKLFF
cdr3_length: 16; j_call: TRBJ1-5; v_call: TRBV4-1; cdr3_aa: CASSQDFGVKYQPQHF
cdr3_length: 16; j_call: TRBJ1-5; v_call: TRBV12-5; cdr3_aa: CASRQRSGTEGQPQHF
cdr3_length: 14; j_call: TRBJ2-7; v_call: TRBV11-2; cdr3_aa: CASSYGGPLYEQYF
cdr3_length: 16; j_call: TRBJ2-2; v_call: TRBV3-1/TRBV3-2; cdr3_aa: CASSQEGSGATGELFF
cdr3_length: 17; j_call: TRBJ2-7; v_call: TRBV5-6; cdr3_aa: CASSLGLNPISSDEQYF
cdr3_length: 13; j_call: TRBJ1-4; v_call: TRBV2; cdr3_aa: CASSDRPLEKLFF
cdr3_length: 15; j_call: TRBJ1-6; v_call: TRBV19; cdr3_aa: CASSTGEGYNSPLHF
cdr3_length: 15; j_call: TRBJ1-4; v_call: TRBV4-2; cdr3_aa: CASSPPGQGEEKLFF
cdr3_length: 15; j_call: TRBJ2-7; v_call: TRBV4-2; cdr3_aa: CASSQEPGESYEQYF
cdr3_length: 15; j_call: TRBJ2-3; v_call: TRBV5-4; cdr3_aa: CASSLGGAGGDTQYF
cdr3_length: 16; j_call: TRBJ2-3; v_call: TRBV28; cdr3_aa: CASSLSHGVKQDTQYF
cdr3_length: 13; j_call: TRBJ2-1; v_call: TRBV11-3; cdr3_aa: CASSLAGEGEQFF
cdr3_length: 15; j_call: TRBJ1-1; v_call: TRBV9; cdr3_aa: CASSVVEGSRTEAFF
cdr3_length: 14; j_call: TRBJ2-7; v_call: TRBV19; cdr3_aa: CASSLTGQAYEQYF
cdr3_length: 14; j_call: TRBJ1-1; v_call: TRBV4-3; cdr3_aa: CASSPHRGNTEAFF
cdr3_length: 17; j_call: TRBJ2-5; v_call: TRBV7-6; cdr3_aa: CASSIQWGGPPQETQYF
cdr3_length: 17; j_call: TRBJ2-7; v_call: TRBV9; cdr3_aa: CASSVDGGGEPYYEQYF
cdr3_length: 16; j_call: TRBJ2-3; v_call: TRBV7-3; cdr3_aa: CASSPNAAFGTDTQYF
cdr3_length: 12; j_call: TRBJ2-3; v_call: TRBV11-1; cdr3_aa: CASSLTSDTQYF
cdr3_length: 14; j_call: TRBJ2-7; v_call: TRBV5-1; cdr3_aa: CASSGTQGIDEQYF
cdr3_length: 15; j_call: TRBJ2-1; v_call: TRBV7-2; cdr3_aa: CASSIQSGTYNEQFF
cdr3_length: 13; j_call: TRBJ1-1; v_call: TRBV12-3/TRBV12-4; cdr3_aa: CASRTNWNTEAFF
cdr3_length: 13; j_call: TRBJ1-5; v_call: TRBV12-3/TRBV12-4; cdr3_aa: CASSFYRGQPQHF
cdr3_length: 15; j_call: TRBJ2-1; v_call: TRBV5-4; cdr3_aa: CASQTQAGGYNEQFF
cdr3_length: 15; j_call: TRBJ2-1; v_call: TRBV18; cdr3_aa: CASSPLPGGENEQFF
cdr3_length: 15; j_call: TRBJ2-1; v_call: TRBV7-9; cdr3_aa: CASSPTSGNYNEQFF
cdr3_length: 14; j_call: TRBJ1-2; v_call: TRBV19; cdr3_aa: CASSSQGANYGYTF
cdr3_length: 15; j_call: TRBJ1-5; v_call: TRBV5-8; cdr3_aa: CASSLGVSGDQPQHF
cdr3_length: 16; j_call: TRBJ1-5; v_call: TRBV6-2/TRBV6-3; cdr3_aa: CASSYLGRLGNQPQHF